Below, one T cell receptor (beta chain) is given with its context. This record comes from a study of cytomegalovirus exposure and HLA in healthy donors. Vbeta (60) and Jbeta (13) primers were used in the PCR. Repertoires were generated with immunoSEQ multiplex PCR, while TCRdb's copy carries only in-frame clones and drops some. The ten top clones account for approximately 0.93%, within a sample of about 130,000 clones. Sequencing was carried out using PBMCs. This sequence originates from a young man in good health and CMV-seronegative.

Written as DNA, the CDR3 is TGTGCCAGCAGCAGCGGGACAGGGGTATTCGAGCAGTACTTC. This gives the protein CASSSGTGVFEQYF. The chain joins TRBV7-6 to TRBJ2-5; 10 bases align to TRBD1. The J call may be in error: the DNA end matches TRBJ2-7 better. CDR3 length equals 14 residues. CDR1 SGHVS and CDR2 FNYEAQ come from the germline V gene.